This T cell receptor beta chain emerged from a study of T cells after yellow fever vaccination. Whole-study context: The SMART-Seq v4 Ultra Low Input method served to prepare the low-cell-number fractions. Study-wide points: The study found a weaker secondary response that peaked faster, day 5 versus 15. FACS-sorted repertoires could contain abundant clonotypes contaminating from the bulk population. Clonotype sharing between CD4 and CD8 compartments was small.

TCRdb recomputed calls from the 5' RACE reads with MiXCR, one row per CDR3 protein. This table has approximately 96,000 distinct CDR3 sequences, approximately 9% appearing once. The trim removed 4 bases at V and 2 bases at J, leaving 7 bases unmatched. This CDR3 has 15 amino acids. The germline V gene encodes CDR1 PRHDT and CDR2 FYEKMQ (reference sequence). The chain recombines TRBV13 with TRBJ2-5, with 7 bases identical to TRBD1. The sample was CD8+ T cells not binding an NS4B(214-222) dextramer, sorted from PBMCs, taken around 15 days after the first yellow fever vaccination. This receptor was identified in a man aged 18 to 29 who received the YFV17D yellow fever vaccine. The DNA of the CDR3 is TGTGCCAGCAGCTCCCTGAACAGGGGACAAGAGACCCAGTACTTC. Translation gives CASSSLNRGQETQYF.